This section outlines one TCR beta chain sequence together with its context. Its specificity is unknown. Germline V gives CDR1 DFQATT, CDR2 SNEGSKA (reference sequence). This CDR3 is 14 amino acids long. UMI labels and 5' RACE were used to prepare the TRB cDNA libraries. One entry per CDR3 protein, without DNA, is what TCRdb gives after re-calling the 5' RACE reads. The table lists some 120,000 distinct CDR3 sequences. This entry is derived from a study of CXCR3-negative and CXCR3-positive naive CD8 T cells. Study-level findings and limits: Surface CD5 looked about the same in the naive subsets, so the authors worked out TCR strength from TRB CDR3 properties. Compared with CXCR3-negative naive cells, CXCR3-positive naive cells showed more hydrophobic TRB CDR3s.

The chain employs TRBV20-1 and TRBJ2-5. The TCR sequence derives from a human donor in good health. Some clones in this sample may be carry-over from other donors' samples. Sequencing was carried out using naive CXCR3+ CD8+ T cells from blood. Subset reported: CD45RO-CCR7+CD27+CD95- naive CD8+ T cells expressing CXCR3 (TNR3+). The chain's CDR3 is CSARDWISQETQYF.